This is a list of T cell receptor beta chains from one sample in a study of control samples from healthy donors and cancer patients. The data were produced by immunoSEQ multiplex PCR, yet TCRdb's version contains in-frame clones alone and is incomplete. This sample has about 61,000 clones, with 85% to 90% found just once. The specimen sequenced was PBMCs. The receptor source for this set is a man aged 55 to 70 with colorectal cancer. Each CDR3 is given with its conserved first and last residue. A D gene is named only where the DNA matches it firmly. Clone size appears in some rows only: once, few, many, or a class for an expanded clone.

d_gene: .; v_gene: TRBV4-2; j_gene: TRBJ1-4; abundance: few; CDR3aa: CASSLLSEKLFF; CDR3nt: TGTGCCAGCAGCCTTCTATCTGAAAAACTGTTTTTT
d_gene: .; v_gene: TRBV30; j_gene: TRBJ1-5; abundance: .; CDR3aa: CAWSRQGKKPQHF; CDR3nt: TGTGCCTGGAGTAGGCAGGGGAAGAAGCCCCAGCATTTT
d_gene: TRBD1; v_gene: TRBV7-2; j_gene: TRBJ2-7; abundance: .; CDR3aa: CASSLAGQGTYEQYF; CDR3nt: TGTGCCAGCAGCTTAGCGGGACAGGGGACCTACGAGCAGTACTTC
d_gene: .; v_gene: TRBV12-3/TRBV12-4; j_gene: TRBJ2-7; abundance: .; CDR3aa: CASSTAYEQYF; CDR3nt: TGTGCCAGCAGCACTGCCTACGAGCAGTACTTC
d_gene: .; v_gene: TRBV6-5; j_gene: TRBJ2-7; abundance: .; CDR3aa: CASSYSGGKVQYF; CDR3nt: TGTGCCAGCAGTTACTCAGGGGGAAAGGTGCAGTACTTC
d_gene: .; v_gene: TRBV2; j_gene: TRBJ2-7; abundance: .; CDR3aa: CASSDGRREQYF; CDR3nt: TGTGCCAGCAGTGACGGCCGACGGGAGCAGTACTTC
d_gene: TRBD2; v_gene: TRBV5-6; j_gene: TRBJ2-1; abundance: .; CDR3aa: CASRGRGTYNEQFF; CDR3nt: TGTGCCAGCAGGGGGAGGGGCACCTACAATGAGCAGTTCTTC
d_gene: .; v_gene: TRBV5-1; j_gene: TRBJ2-5; abundance: once; CDR3aa: CASSPVSRAQYF; CDR3nt: TGCGCCAGCAGCCCCGTCTCCCGAGCCCAGTACTTC
d_gene: .; v_gene: TRBV28; j_gene: TRBJ2-7; abundance: .; CDR3aa: CASSLLGRYYEQYF; CDR3nt: TGTGCCAGCAGTTTATTGGGGCGTTACTACGAGCAGTACTTC
d_gene: .; v_gene: TRBV4-1; j_gene: TRBJ1-5; abundance: .; CDR3aa: CASSQRVSQPQHF; CDR3nt: TGCGCCAGCAGCCAAAGGGTGAGTCAGCCCCAGCATTTT
d_gene: TRBD1; v_gene: TRBV4-1; j_gene: TRBJ2-7; abundance: .; CDR3aa: CASSFDRESSYEQYF; CDR3nt: TGCGCCAGCAGTTTCGACAGGGAGTCATCCTACGAGCAGTACTTC
d_gene: TRBD1; v_gene: TRBV9; j_gene: TRBJ1-5; abundance: .; CDR3aa: CASSVSGTGGEAQHF; CDR3nt: TGTGCCAGCAGCGTCTCCGGGACAGGTGGGGAGGCCCAGCATTTT
d_gene: .; v_gene: TRBV27; j_gene: TRBJ1-5; abundance: .; CDR3aa: CASSLSARSNQPQHF; CDR3nt: TGTGCCAGCAGTTTATCTGCCAGGAGTAATCAGCCCCAGCATTTT
d_gene: .; v_gene: TRBV4-1; j_gene: TRBJ2-1; abundance: once; CDR3aa: CASSQRLVRVYNEQFF; CDR3nt: TGCGCCAGCAGCCAACGACTGGTAAGGGTATACAATGAGCAGTTCTTC
d_gene: TRBD1; v_gene: TRBV5-1; j_gene: TRBJ2-5; abundance: .; CDR3aa: CASSTGQATQETQYF; CDR3nt: TGCGCCAGCAGCACCGGACAGGCGACCCAAGAGACCCAGTACTTC
d_gene: .; v_gene: TRBV19; j_gene: TRBJ1-2; abundance: once; CDR3aa: CASSIGGNYGYTF; CDR3nt: TGTGCCAGTAGTATTGGGGGAAACTATGGCTACACCTTC
d_gene: TRBD1; v_gene: TRBV5-6; j_gene: TRBJ2-7; abundance: .; CDR3aa: CASSKQGSDYEQYF; CDR3nt: TGTGCCAGCAGCAAACAGGGGAGTGACTACGAGCAGTACTTC
d_gene: .; v_gene: TRBV10-1; j_gene: TRBJ2-2; abundance: .; CDR3aa: CASSEQLATGELFF; CDR3nt: TGCGCCAGCAGTGAGCAGCTGGCCACCGGGGAGCTGTTTTTT
d_gene: .; v_gene: TRBV6-2/TRBV6-3; j_gene: TRBJ1-1; abundance: .; CDR3aa: CASSTYPESEAFF; CDR3nt: TGTGCCAGCAGTACATACCCGGAGTCTGAAGCTTTCTTT
d_gene: .; v_gene: TRBV20-1; j_gene: TRBJ2-7; abundance: .; CDR3aa: CSASNPSPPEQYF; CDR3nt: TGCAGTGCTAGTAATCCCTCACCCCCCGAGCAGTATTTC
d_gene: TRBD1; v_gene: TRBV7-2; j_gene: TRBJ1-3; abundance: once; CDR3aa: CASSTGRGNTIYF; CDR3nt: TGTGCCAGTTCGACAGGGCGCGGAAACACCATATATTTT
d_gene: .; v_gene: TRBV5-1; j_gene: TRBJ2-5; abundance: .; CDR3aa: CASSYSMRGQETQYF; CDR3nt: TGCGCCAGCAGCTACTCGATGCGGGGCCAAGAGACCCAGTACTTC
d_gene: .; v_gene: TRBV4-2; j_gene: TRBJ1-6; abundance: once; CDR3aa: CASSQESTFSKGSPLHF; CDR3nt: TGTGCCAGCAGCCAAGAGAGTACCTTTTCAAAGGGTTCACCCCTCCACTTT
d_gene: .; v_gene: TRBV3-1/TRBV3-2; j_gene: TRBJ2-2; abundance: .; CDR3aa: CASSQNPAPGELFF; CDR3nt: TGTGCCAGCAGCCAAAACCCCGCACCCGGGGAGCTGTTTTTT
d_gene: .; v_gene: TRBV5-1; j_gene: TRBJ2-7; abundance: .; CDR3aa: CASSLGDVGYEQYF; CDR3nt: TGCGCCAGCAGCTTGGGAGACGTAGGGTACGAGCAGTACTTC